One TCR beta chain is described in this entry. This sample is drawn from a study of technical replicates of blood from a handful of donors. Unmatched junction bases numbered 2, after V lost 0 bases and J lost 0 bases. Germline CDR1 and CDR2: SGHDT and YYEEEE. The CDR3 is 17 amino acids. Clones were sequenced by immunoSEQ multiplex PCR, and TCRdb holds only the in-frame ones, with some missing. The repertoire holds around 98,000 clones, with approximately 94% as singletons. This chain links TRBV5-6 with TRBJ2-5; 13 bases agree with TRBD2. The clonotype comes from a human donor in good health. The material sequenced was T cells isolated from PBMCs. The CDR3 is CASSLGGTSGDQETQYF. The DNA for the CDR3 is TGTGCCAGCAGCTTGGGGGGGACTAGCGGGGACCAAGAGACCCAGTACTTC.